The clone carrying this T cell receptor (beta chain) was seen at least ten times. What it recognizes is unknown. With 2 bases clipped from V and 1 base from J, the junction kept 6 bases outside the gene matches. CDR1 and CDR2 (germline): SGHDN, FVKESK. The CDR3 sequence is 17 residues long. Via MiXCR, TCRdb re-called the multiplex PCR reads, giving one row per CDR3 protein. The table includes roughly 130,000 distinct CDR3 sequences, approximately 20% detected once. These data originate in a study of breast tumors, draining lymph nodes, adjacent tissues. Study-wide results and caveats: Most tumor T cells seemingly derive from lymph node, then expand in tumor. That most tumor T cells come from lymph nodes remained unproven. Tumor TCR diversity was below lymph nodes but above nontumor tissue. Compared with basal-like, luminal-like tumors shared significantly more repertoire with nontumor tissue.

Breast cancer patients provided tissue from their axillary draining lymph nodes. This chain connects TRBV14 to TRBJ2-3, with 10 nucleotides matching TRBD2. Sequences were obtained from axillary lymph node tissue. The TCR was taken from a female donor with breast cancer. Some clones in this sample may be carry-over from other donors' samples. The CDR3 DNA is TGTGCCAGCAGCCAACGCAGGCTAGCGGGGGGCACAGATACGCAGTATTTT. It yields the protein CASSQRRLAGGTDTQYF.